This T cell receptor (beta chain) was documented in a study of human T cells and chemical hapten exposure (dated by TCRdb to the early 2020s). Study-wide context: For sensitization, 2% DPC in acetone was applied to a roughly 2 cm by roughly 2 cm area of upper inner arm skin. Throughout the roughly 23-week study period, patients were also given weekly therapeutic DPC doses on the scalp. Patch tests used Finn chambers with 0.01% DPC on the upper back, scored after 6 days by International Contact Dermatitis Research Group standards. Most of the patients in the cohort were female, and the cohort covered alopecia areata with under or over 50% scalp involvement, alopecia totalis and alopecia universalis. The libraries were sequenced as a pool, and the TCR yield per sample differed mostly because of small variations in library volumes within the pool. This study followed changes in the peripheral blood TCR repertoire in vivo during primary and secondary sensitization of alopecia patients to the hapten diphenylcyclopropenone (DPC). Blood samples were taken from patients before sensitization (week 0) and then at 2, 6 and about 24 weeks after DPC sensitization. About 28 alopecia patients gave blood for TCR sequencing at one to four time points (pre-sensitization, 2, 6 and 24 weeks). Each blood RNA sample was used to sequence both TCR alpha and TCR beta chains. Overall study outcomes, separate from this receptor: No change with DPC sensitization was found in the number of TCRs above 1 in 1000 frequency, and no evidence of global repertoire structure alterations was found. All patients had alopecia, a presumed autoimmune disease, so their immune response might differ from that of healthy individuals. Repeated subsampling changed both the strength of the expansion versus patch-test correlation and the threshold at which that correlation became significant. Significantly more large CDR3 similarity clusters were formed by expanded TCRs than by pre-sensitization or healthy control sets, consistent with antigen-driven responses. Patch test score was positively correlated with the number of PT1 expanded TCRs, with significance at thresholds 8, 16 and 32 but not at 4.

The sample's time point label is to be understood as: pre-sensitization, week 0. The meaning of the sample's treatment or condition label: therapeutic diphenylcyclopropenone sensitization with weekly scalp DPC. Total RNA was isolated from unfractionated whole blood collected in Tempus Blood RNA tubes. At every patch-test visit, the blood draw took place before the patch test was put on. Patients were considered eligible if aged 18 to 70, diagnosed with alopecia and deemed suitable for DPC therapy, and patients were excluded if pregnant. The library was built by means of RACE. Sequenced using a NextSeq 500. During library preparation, unique molecular identifiers were attached to individual cDNA molecules so that TCRs could be counted in a quantitative, reproducible way. As for how the authors treated the data: A median of roughly 99,000 TCRs per sample was observed, with a range of 23,224 to 690,600. V, J and CDR3 annotation of the TCR reads was performed with the Decombinator software suite. Every sample was subsampled to the same number of TCRs (28,000) for the PS versus PT1 abundance plots. Expanded TCRs were defined as absent before sensitization and observed at least eight times at the 2-week time point. TCRdb itself trimmed the public reads at Q25 with fastp, ran MiXCR and retained productive beta chains. Each record represents a unique CDR3 protein, reported with the most common genes and DNA among its rows. What appears here as the V and J calls and clone size reflects TCRdb's work, not the paper's. This sample holds tens of thousands of distinct CDR3 sequences; around 12% were observed only once. The top ten constitute less than 2.5% of the sample.

This clonotype was counted only a few times. What antigen it recognizes has not been identified. Base qualities are not at hand, and no much larger clone is one base apart. A distance of 8 bases separates the germline ends of V and J, which lose 2 bases and 2 bases respectively. CDR1 SSHAT and CDR2 FNYEAQ are derived from the germline V gene (reference sequence). The CDR3 holds 14 amino acids from the cysteine to the phenylalanine. Only the CDR3 region is kept as DNA, spanning 42 bases read in frame from base 1. The starting material was whole blood, obtained in connection with sensitization to the hapten diphenylcyclopropenone (DPC). The chain was built from TRBV7-7 and TRBJ2-3; there is no confident call for the D gene. The TCR originated in a woman between 35 and 50 years old with alopecia areata. Some clones in this sample may be carry-over from other donors' samples. The DNA sequence is TGTGCCAGCAGCTTAAGTAGGAACACAGATACGCAGTATTTT. It translates to CASSLSRNTDTQYF.